A selection of T cell receptor beta chains follows, all from one sample in a study of blood T cell repertoires in COVID-19. Sequenced by immunoSEQ multiplex PCR; TCRdb stores in-frame clones only, minus some. The table lists about 140,000 clones, approximately 84% of them singletons, with roughly 8.6% in the top ten. Sequencing was done on a sample of peripheral blood. These TCRs come from an elderly woman in a cohort sampled during active or convalescent COVID-19. CDR3s include the opening cysteine and the closing phenylalanine or tryptophan. A D gene is named only where the DNA matches it firmly.

V gene	D gene	J gene	CDR3 protein
TRBV18	.	TRBJ1-1	CASSPVEAGHREAFF
TRBV2	TRBD1	TRBJ2-6	CASSRTGSWSGANVLTF
TRBV21-1	.	TRBJ2-5	CASSKVGAETQYF
TRBV5-6	TRBD1	TRBJ1-4	CASSSMRWTGTNEKLFF
TRBV28	.	TRBJ1-6	CARDIDNSPLHF
TRBV18	.	TRBJ2-3	CASSPPVRTDTQYF
TRBV6-2/TRBV6-3	TRBD1	TRBJ1-6	CASSYRGQGDSPLHF
TRBV6-5	.	TRBJ2-5	CASSYITLGGETQYF
TRBV18	TRBD1	TRBJ2-3	CASSPGTAVPDTQYF
TRBV5-8	.	TRBJ2-1	CASTSLSEQFF
TRBV5-8	.	TRBJ1-2	CASSRGRTVNYGYTF
TRBV5-1	TRBD1	TRBJ1-2	CASSLDYRTGNGYTF
TRBV7-9	TRBD2	TRBJ2-3	CASSRTSGSTDTQYF
TRBV16	TRBD1	TRBJ1-5	CASSRRGTANQPQHF
TRBV30	.	TRBJ1-6	CAWKQGPGSPLHF
TRBV6-1	.	TRBJ1-1	CASSEALGQLMNTEAFF
TRBV6-5	.	TRBJ1-6	CASSYSSRPGSPLHF
TRBV5-4	.	TRBJ1-1	CASSLGQGRMNTEAFF
TRBV9	TRBD2	TRBJ2-7	CASSVGGSSYEQYF
TRBV2	.	TRBJ2-3	CASSDYADTQYF
TRBV27	TRBD2	TRBJ2-1	CASSPGLAGGLYNEQFF
TRBV7-9	.	TRBJ1-2	CASSLGQFYGYTF
TRBV3-1/TRBV3-2	TRBD2	TRBJ2-1	CASSQGSGARLDEQFF
TRBV3-1/TRBV3-2	TRBD1	TRBJ1-2	CASSHFLGGSYGYTF
TRBV3-1/TRBV3-2	.	TRBJ1-3	CASSHDSRNTIYF
TRBV6-5	.	TRBJ1-1	CAGENRVGTEAFF
TRBV3-1/TRBV3-2	.	TRBJ2-1	CASSQFLGGEQFF
TRBV5-4	.	TRBJ2-3	CASSEWGRTDTQYF
TRBV6-2/TRBV6-3	.	TRBJ2-1	CASSRHRDHEQFF
TRBV10-3	.	TRBJ1-4	CAISRDSPNEKLFF
TRBV6-6	.	TRBJ1-1	CASKNGGTGRAFF
TRBV3-1/TRBV3-2	.	TRBJ1-1	CASSQQIQYTEAFF
TRBV24-1	.	TRBJ2-5	CATSDPRASRQETQYF
TRBV5-5	.	TRBJ1-2	CASSRQVLYGYTF
TRBV19	TRBD1	TRBJ1-3	CASSYQGAPGNTIYF
TRBV5-1	TRBD1	TRBJ1-1	CASSLVGLFGTGGAGDTEAFF
TRBV7-6	.	TRBJ1-5	CASSLSYGEQGRQPQHF
TRBV5-4	TRBD1	TRBJ1-2	CASSAGQVNYGYTF
TRBV19	.	TRBJ1-5	CASSSITDIGHQPQHF
TRBV6-2/TRBV6-3	TRBD1	TRBJ1-5	CASSSGTVSHQPQHF
TRBV7-8	TRBD2	TRBJ2-3	CASSLLASGGGSTDTQYF
TRBV27	TRBD1	TRBJ1-1	CASSGRGPRTEAFF
TRBV5-4	TRBD2	TRBJ2-5	CASSGGLAGADGTQYF
TRBV19	.	TRBJ2-7	CASSLTGFSYEQYF
TRBV6-2/TRBV6-3	TRBD2	TRBJ2-1	CASSYSAGLAFEQFF
TRBV7-3	TRBD2	TRBJ2-1	CASSPGVGSSGAYNEQFF
TRBV3-1/TRBV3-2	TRBD1	TRBJ2-1	CASSHRTGGLYNEQFF
TRBV5-4	.	TRBJ1-2	CASSIVAVDYGYTF
TRBV19	.	TRBJ1-1	CATSAEAFF
TRBV19	TRBD1	TRBJ2-1	CASSSGTDNEQFF
TRBV19	TRBD2	TRBJ2-1	CASSIWGGGAQSYNEQFF
TRBV19	.	TRBJ1-1	CASSMATEAFF
TRBV7-2	TRBD2	TRBJ2-3	CASSNPLAGGRTDTQYF
TRBV30	.	TRBJ2-5	CAWSGQSTSHNYQETQYF
TRBV5-1	TRBD1	TRBJ1-4	CASSSGQPNEKLFF
TRBV7-2	.	TRBJ2-4	CASSSGGWPAKNIQYF
TRBV2	TRBD1	TRBJ2-7	CASIGTGKNEQYF
TRBV4-1	.	TRBJ2-4	CASSQQGMSAKNIQYF